These 7 T cell receptor beta chains share one sample of origin, sequenced in a study of T-cell memory formation after mild COVID-19. Each CDR3 protein is one row after TCRdb ran MiXCR on the 5' RACE reads. The sample includes some 54,000 distinct CDR3 sequences, 8% to 9.5% seen only once; the top ten take 1.2%. The sequencing input was PBMCs or a T cell subset sorted from them (not recorded which). The receptors stem from a man between 18 and 29 years old who had mild COVID-19 (a few samples of this study predate the infection). Cell type and time point are not known.

This clonotype was seen a few times. V and J are TRBV7-6 and TRBJ1-3, with a weak D call TRBD1 (5 bases). Trimming pared 3 bases from V and 2 bases from J, leaving 14 bases between. CDR3 length: 16 residues. The V gene's germline CDR1 is SGHVS and CDR2 FNYEAQ. CDR3 sequence reads: CASSFGQGRTGNTIYF. CDR3 sequence (DNA): TGTGCCAGCAGCTTTGGGCAGGGAAGGACTGGAAACACCATATATTTT. Supplemented by reference TRBV7-6 and TRBJ1-3, the full variable domain reads GAGVSQSPRYKVTKRGQDVALRCDPISGHVSLYWYRQALGQGPEFLTYFNYEAQQDKSGLPNDRFSAERPEGSISTLTIQRTEQRDSAMYRCASSFGQGRTGNTIYFGEGSWLTVV.

This chain joins TRBV10-3 and TRBJ2-2; D call uncertain. Germline CDR1 is ENHRY and CDR2 is SYGVKD. This CDR3 region has 13 residues. The V gene lost 11 bases and the J gene lost 4 bases, with 14 bases spanning the gap. Here the CDR3 reads CASRAGSTGELFF. In nucleotides, the CDR3 is TGTGCCTCAAGGGCAGGTTCCACCGGGGAGCTGTTTTTT.

The rearrangement joins TRBV5-1 to TRBJ2-7; D perhaps matches TRBD1 (5 bases). Trimming took off 1 base at V and 3 bases at J, with 8 bases between the two ends. The CDR3 is made up of 13 amino acids. Germline V gene sequence: CDR1 SGHRS, CDR2 YFSETQ. CDR3 in DNA: TGCGCCAGCAGCTTGAATACAGGCTACGAGCAGTACGTC. Translated, it gives CASSLNTGYEQYV.

Ten or more counts support this clonotype. The chain carries TRBV6-5 and TRBJ2-5; D is possibly TRBD2 (6 bases). The V end was cut by 5 bases, the J end by 2 bases, with 9 bases between. The CDR3 consists of 13 residues. The V gene's germline CDR1 is MNHEY and CDR2 SVGAGI. CDR3 loop: CASSISGQETQYF. CDR3 DNA sequence: TGTGCCAGCAGTATTAGCGGTCAAGAGACCCAGTACTTC.

This clonotype was counted only a few times. The V call is TRBV6-2 or TRBV6-3, the J call TRBJ2-7; D may be TRBD1 (5 bases). The V gene's germline CDR1 is MNHEY and CDR2 SVGEGT. The CDR3 consists of 12 residues. V lost 5 bases and J 3 bases, leaving 8 bases between the germline ends. CDR3: CASSRQSYEQYV. In nucleotides, the CDR3 is TGTGCCAGCAGTCGACAGAGCTACGAGCAGTACGTC.

The chain is built from TRBV15 and TRBJ1-2; D ambiguous. The CDR3 length is 12 residues. Trimming pared 0 bases from V and 6 bases from J, leaving 5 bases between. Germline values: CDR1 LNHNV, CDR2 YYDKDF (reference sequence). CDR3 sequence: CATSRESDGYTF. Here the CDR3 DNA reads TGTGCCACCAGCAGAGAGAGCGATGGCTACACCTTC. Full variable domain (outside the CDR3, taken from reference TRBV15 and TRBJ1-2): DAMVIQNPRYQVTQFGKPVTLSCSQTLNHNVMYWYQQKSSQAPKLLFHYYDKDFNNEADTPDNFQSRRPNTSFCFLDIRSPGLGDTAMYLCATSRESDGYTFGSGTRLTVV.

There are a few counts of this clonotype. This sequence joins TRBV20-1 and TRBJ1-6, with no clear D. Germline CDR1 DFQATT, CDR2 SNEGSKA (reference sequence). The CDR3 spans 11 residues. V was trimmed by 6 bases and J by 6 bases, leaving 6 bases between them. CDR3 nucleotide sequence: TGCAGTGCCTATGGTAATTCACCCCTCCACTTT. Protein sequence: CSAYGNSPLHF.